The present T cell receptor (beta chain) was sequenced within a study of CD8+ T cells in alopecia areata. Treatment noted: oral pan-JAK inhibitor, 5-10 mg twice daily. The CDR3 runs to 12 residues. Germline V gene lookup returns CDR1 GTSNPN and CDR2 SVGIG (reference sequence). Unmatched junction bases numbered 10, after V lost 7 bases and J lost 9 bases. RNA was extracted and reverse transcribed into cDNA as the sequencing template. Clones were sequenced by immunoSEQ multiplex PCR, and TCRdb holds only the in-frame ones, with some missing. The sample holds some 190,000 clones, around 49% seen once. The V and J genes are TRBV30 and TRBJ1-2; TRBD1 aligns across 8 bases. This TCR came from a human donor with alopecia areata. This sample comprised CD8+ T cells sorted from blood, obtained at week 52, from a patient treated with tofacitinib. The DNA of the CDR3 is TGTGCCTCCTCGGGACAGGTGGGGAGCTACACCTTC. This codes for CASSGQVGSYTF.